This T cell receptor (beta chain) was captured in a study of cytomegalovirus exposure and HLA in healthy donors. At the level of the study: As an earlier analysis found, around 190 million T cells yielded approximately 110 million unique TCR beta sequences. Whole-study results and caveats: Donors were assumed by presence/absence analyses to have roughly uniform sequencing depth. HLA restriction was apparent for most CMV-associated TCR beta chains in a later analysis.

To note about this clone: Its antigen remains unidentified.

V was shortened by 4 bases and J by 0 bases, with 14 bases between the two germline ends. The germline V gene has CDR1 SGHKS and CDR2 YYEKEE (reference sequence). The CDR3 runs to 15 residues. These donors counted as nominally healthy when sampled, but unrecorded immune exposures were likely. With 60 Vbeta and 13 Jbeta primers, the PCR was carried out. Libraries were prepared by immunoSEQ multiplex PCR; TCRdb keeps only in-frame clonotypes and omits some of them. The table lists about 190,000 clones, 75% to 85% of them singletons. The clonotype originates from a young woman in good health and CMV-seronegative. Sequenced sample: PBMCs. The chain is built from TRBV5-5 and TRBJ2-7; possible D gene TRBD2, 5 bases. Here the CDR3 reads CASSAGVMSSYEQYF. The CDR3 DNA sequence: TGTGCCAGCAGCGCCGGGGTTATGAGCTCCTACGAGCAGTACTTC.